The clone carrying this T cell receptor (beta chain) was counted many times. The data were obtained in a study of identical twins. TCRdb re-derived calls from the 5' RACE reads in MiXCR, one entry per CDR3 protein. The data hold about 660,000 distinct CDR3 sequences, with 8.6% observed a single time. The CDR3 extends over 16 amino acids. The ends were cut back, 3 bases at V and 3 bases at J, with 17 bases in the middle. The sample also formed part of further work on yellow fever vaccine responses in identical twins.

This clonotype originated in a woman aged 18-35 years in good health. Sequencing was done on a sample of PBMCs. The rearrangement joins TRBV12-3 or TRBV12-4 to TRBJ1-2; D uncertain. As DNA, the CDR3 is TGTGCCAGCAGTTTGGGTACCGGGAGGGATTACTATGGCTACACCTTC. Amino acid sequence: CASSLGTGRDYYGYTF.